A selection of T cell receptor beta chains follows, all from one sample in a study of monozygotic twins with inflammatory bowel disease. No DNA is given; TCRdb re-called the 5' RACE reads and lists each CDR3 protein once. The sample includes approximately 400,000 distinct CDR3 sequences. Sequencing was carried out using blood. All receptors derive from a human donor with ulcerative colitis or Crohn's disease, or a healthy co-twin of an affected twin (not recorded which). Each CDR3 is given with its conserved first and last residue.

J gene: TRBJ1-5; V gene: TRBV9; CDR3 protein: CASSVAGEGPQHF
J gene: TRBJ2-7; V gene: TRBV27; CDR3 protein: CASRRRGGYEQYF
J gene: TRBJ2-2; V gene: TRBV27; CDR3 protein: CASKYREGPGELFF
J gene: TRBJ2-1; V gene: TRBV6-2/TRBV6-3; CDR3 protein: CASRASGSSSYNEQFF
J gene: TRBJ1-3; V gene: TRBV7-2; CDR3 protein: CASSLEGLSSGNTIYF
J gene: TRBJ1-1; V gene: TRBV6-2/TRBV6-3; CDR3 protein: CASSYGRKEAFF
J gene: TRBJ1-1; V gene: TRBV5-1; CDR3 protein: CASSPLATGRNTEAFF
J gene: TRBJ2-7; V gene: TRBV5-1; CDR3 protein: CASSWTGTGGYEQYF
J gene: TRBJ1-1; V gene: TRBV2; CDR3 protein: CASKKAGHANTEAFF
J gene: TRBJ2-7; V gene: TRBV29-1; CDR3 protein: CSVVPKGVEQYF
J gene: TRBJ2-2; V gene: TRBV5-1; CDR3 protein: CASSLTGTSNTGELFF
J gene: TRBJ1-1; V gene: TRBV11-2; CDR3 protein: CASRTYPGGSGMNTEAFF
J gene: TRBJ1-3; V gene: TRBV12-3/TRBV12-4; CDR3 protein: CASSFPRQTGNTIYF
J gene: TRBJ1-5; V gene: TRBV12-3/TRBV12-4; CDR3 protein: CASSLGQGVEPQHF
J gene: TRBJ2-3; V gene: TRBV28; CDR3 protein: CASRRTGTVNYF
J gene: TRBJ2-5; V gene: TRBV28; CDR3 protein: CASSSGRTTVQETQYF
J gene: TRBJ2-5; V gene: TRBV5-5; CDR3 protein: CASSLLAFGETQYF
J gene: TRBJ2-7; V gene: TRBV20-1; CDR3 protein: CSARVPPSYEQYF
J gene: TRBJ2-6; V gene: TRBV5-4; CDR3 protein: CASSLPDSGANVLTF
J gene: TRBJ2-3; V gene: TRBV20-1; CDR3 protein: CSASSGQPHTQYF
J gene: TRBJ2-1; V gene: TRBV7-6; CDR3 protein: CASIARDSNEQFF
J gene: TRBJ2-7; V gene: TRBV29-1; CDR3 protein: CSVRTPGEQYF
J gene: TRBJ2-2; V gene: TRBV30; CDR3 protein: CAWSPRYTGELFF
J gene: TRBJ1-2; V gene: TRBV20-1; CDR3 protein: CSARSNRAAYGYTF
J gene: TRBJ2-2; V gene: TRBV10-3; CDR3 protein: CAITGDSSNTGELFF
J gene: TRBJ1-2; V gene: TRBV18; CDR3 protein: CASSPLAKIRTGLDYGYTF
J gene: TRBJ2-1; V gene: TRBV24-1; CDR3 protein: CATSGVRGNEQFF
J gene: TRBJ2-5; V gene: TRBV20-1; CDR3 protein: CSARDPAAGGETQYF
J gene: TRBJ2-1; V gene: TRBV18; CDR3 protein: CASSGEFDNEQFF
J gene: TRBJ1-1; V gene: TRBV19; CDR3 protein: CASSYTGKNTEAFF
J gene: TRBJ2-7; V gene: TRBV4-2; CDR3 protein: CASSQVDPSGEQYF
J gene: TRBJ1-2; V gene: TRBV20-1; CDR3 protein: CSAREELGYGYTF
J gene: TRBJ1-5; V gene: TRBV7-2; CDR3 protein: CASSWEPSQPQHF
J gene: TRBJ2-6; V gene: TRBV12-3/TRBV12-4; CDR3 protein: CASKFGANVLTF
J gene: TRBJ2-1; V gene: TRBV5-6; CDR3 protein: CASSLFRAANEQFF
J gene: TRBJ2-5; V gene: TRBV29-1; CDR3 protein: CSAPRSSGGQETQYF
J gene: TRBJ2-3; V gene: TRBV29-1; CDR3 protein: CSVEDLGDTQYF
J gene: TRBJ1-5; V gene: TRBV28; CDR3 protein: CASSRGGTGQPQHF
J gene: TRBJ2-7; V gene: TRBV24-1; CDR3 protein: CATSDFGVEQYF
J gene: TRBJ1-3; V gene: TRBV20-1; CDR3 protein: CSANSGNTIYF
J gene: TRBJ1-1; V gene: TRBV20-1; CDR3 protein: CSARDLGRSTMNTEAFF
J gene: TRBJ1-5; V gene: TRBV20-1; CDR3 protein: CSASRGNSNQPQHF